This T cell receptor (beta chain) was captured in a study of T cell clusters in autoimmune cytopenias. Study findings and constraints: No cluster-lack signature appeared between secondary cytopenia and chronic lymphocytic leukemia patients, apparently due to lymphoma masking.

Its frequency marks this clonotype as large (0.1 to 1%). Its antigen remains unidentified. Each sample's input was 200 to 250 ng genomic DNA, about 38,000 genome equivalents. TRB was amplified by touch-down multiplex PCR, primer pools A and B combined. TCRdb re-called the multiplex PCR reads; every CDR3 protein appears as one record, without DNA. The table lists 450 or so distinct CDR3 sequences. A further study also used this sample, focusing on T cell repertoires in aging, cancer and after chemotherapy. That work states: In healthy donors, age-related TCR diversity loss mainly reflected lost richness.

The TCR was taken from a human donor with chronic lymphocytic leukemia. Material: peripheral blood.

The chain's CDR3 is CASSLGPRAHNEQFF. The chain links TRBV13 to TRBJ2-1; TCRdb returns TRBD1, unconfirmable since there is no DNA. Germline-derived CDR1 and CDR2 are PRHDT and FYEKMQ (reference sequence). CDR3 length: 15 residues.